The source of this T cell receptor (beta chain) is a study of cytomegalovirus exposure and HLA in healthy donors. The primer mix had 60 Vbeta and 13 Jbeta primers. Clones were read by immunoSEQ multiplex PCR, and TCRdb kept only the in-frame ones, dropping some. The data hold about 130,000 clones, with 75% to 80% observed a single time. The receptor comes from a man in his thirties or forties in good health and CMV-seronegative. The sample was PBMCs.

CDR3 sequence reads: CASGTGWGLKETQYF. CDR3 DNA sequence: TGTGCCAGTGGGACAGGATGGGGCCTGAAGGAGACCCAGTACTTC. The gene calls are TRBV19 and TRBJ2-5; TRBD1 agrees at 8 bases. This CDR3 has 15 amino acids. Trimming cost V 8 bases and J 5 bases; bases outside gene matches: 13. Per germline, CDR1 LNHDA and CDR2 SQIVND (reference sequence).